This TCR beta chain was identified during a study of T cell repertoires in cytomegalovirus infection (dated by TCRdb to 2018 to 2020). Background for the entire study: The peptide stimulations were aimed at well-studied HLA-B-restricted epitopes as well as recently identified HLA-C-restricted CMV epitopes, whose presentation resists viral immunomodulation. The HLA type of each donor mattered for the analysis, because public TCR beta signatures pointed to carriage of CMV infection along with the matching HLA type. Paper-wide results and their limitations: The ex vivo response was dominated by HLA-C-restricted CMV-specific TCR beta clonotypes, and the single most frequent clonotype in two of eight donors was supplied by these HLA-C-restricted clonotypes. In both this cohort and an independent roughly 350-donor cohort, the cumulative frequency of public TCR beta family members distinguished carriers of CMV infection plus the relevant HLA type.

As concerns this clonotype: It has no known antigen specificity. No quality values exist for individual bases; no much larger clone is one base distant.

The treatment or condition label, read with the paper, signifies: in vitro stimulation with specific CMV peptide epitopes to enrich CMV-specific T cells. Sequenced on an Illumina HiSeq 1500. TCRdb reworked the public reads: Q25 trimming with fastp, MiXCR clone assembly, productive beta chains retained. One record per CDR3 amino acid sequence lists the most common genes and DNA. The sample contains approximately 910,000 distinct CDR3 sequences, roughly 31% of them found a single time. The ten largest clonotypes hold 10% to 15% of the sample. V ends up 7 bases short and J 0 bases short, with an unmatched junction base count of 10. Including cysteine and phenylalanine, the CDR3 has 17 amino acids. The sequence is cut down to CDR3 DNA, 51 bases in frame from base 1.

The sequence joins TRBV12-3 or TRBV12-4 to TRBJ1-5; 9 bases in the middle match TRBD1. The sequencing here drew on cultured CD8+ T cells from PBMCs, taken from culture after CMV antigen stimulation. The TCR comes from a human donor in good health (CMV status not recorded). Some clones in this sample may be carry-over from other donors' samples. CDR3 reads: CASTRLPGQGSNQPQHF. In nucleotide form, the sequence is TGTGCCAGCACCCGACTACCGGGACAGGGTAGCAATCAGCCCCAGCATTTT.